This T cell receptor (beta chain) was captured in a study of blood T cell repertoires in COVID-19. CDR1 SGHNT and CDR2 YENEEA come from the germline V gene. The CDR3 has 13 amino acids. V lost 1 base and J lost 0, with 4 bases in between. Only in-frame clones appear in the TCRdb table, and some are missing; sequencing was by immunoSEQ multiplex PCR. The repertoire holds 150,000 to 200,000 clones, roughly 87% seen once, with about 6% in the top ten. The sample consisted of peripheral blood. The chain links TRBV11-3 to TRBJ2-7; unclear D gene. The sequence derives from a woman aged 40 to 49 with acute or convalescent COVID-19. The CDR3 loop is CASSLALSYEQYF. CDR3 DNA: TGTGCCAGCAGCTTAGCCCTCTCCTACGAGCAGTACTTC.